A single sample gave rise to the 21 T cell receptor beta chains below, sequenced in a study of tumor-infiltrating lymphocytes in primary liver carcinoma. A primer in the constant region served to generate TCR beta cDNA from approximately 500 ng of total RNA. Amplification in three nested multiplex PCR rounds with slightly modified ARM-PCR gave rise to TCR beta libraries. The opening two PCR rounds, about 11 cycles each, paired TRBV1-TRBV30 forward primers with a C-beta reverse primer. TCRdb independently ran MiXCR on the multiplex PCR reads; one entry per CDR3 protein. The sample shows 330,000 or so distinct CDR3 sequences, almost 65% of them seen only once. Blood RNA originated from unsorted whole blood, with germline DNA additionally extracted. What was sequenced was peripheral blood. All receptors derive from a man aged 35-49 years with primary liver carcinoma and hepatitis B virus infection.

This clonotype showed up just once. A read error is possible here, since a much larger clone lies one base away. The chain carries TRBV6-5 and TRBJ2-7; 8 bases agree with TRBD2. The CDR3 contains 12 residues. Germline-derived CDR1 and CDR2 are MNHEY and SVGAGI. The chain's CDR3 is CASMAGGYQQYF. As DNA, the CDR3 is TGTGCCAGCATGGCGGGAGGCTACCAGCAGTACTTC.

The chain recombines TRBV12-3 or TRBV12-4 with TRBJ1-5; TRBD1 matches at 11 bases. V shed 2 bases, J shed 3 bases, and the junction held 9 bases outside the gene matches. The CDR3 is 18 amino acids. This chain's CDR3 is CASSLRLGQGAHNQPQHF. The CDR3 bases are TGTGCCAGCAGTTTAAGGTTAGGACAGGGGGCCCACAATCAGCCCCAGCATTTT.

J is TRBJ2-7 and V is TRBV28; D could derive from TRBD1 or TRBD2 (5 bases each). Looked up from germline, CDR1 is MDHEN and CDR2 is SYDVKM. The V and J ends lost 7 bases and 13 bases respectively, with 29 bases between them. The CDR3 loop spans 15 amino acids. The CDR3 spells CASKVGREDSYGHYF. In DNA, the CDR3 is TGTGCCAGCAAAGTGGGACGGGAAGACTCCTACGGGCACTACTTC.

This clonotype was detected once. The junction shows a germline mismatch at one end, possibly a read error. The rearrangement joins TRBV11-2 to TRBJ2-7; the D is unclear. The CDR3 sequence is 15 residues long. Germline V CDR1 and CDR2: SGHAT, FQNNGV. The CDR3 reads CASRLGPELTYEQYF. The DNA of the CDR3 is TGTGCCAGCAGGTTAGGTCCTGAGCTAACCTACGAGCAGTACTTC.

A few counts support this clonotype. An end of the junction differs from the germline gene, which may be a read error. V gene TRBV11-2 combines with J gene TRBJ1-2; 8 bases match TRBD1. The CDR3 is 17 amino acids. Germline V CDR1 and CDR2: SGHAT, FQNNGV. CDR3 protein: CASSLDPPGQVSYGYTF. For the CDR3, the DNA is TGTGCCAGTAGCTTAGATCCCCCGGGACAGGTCTCCTATGGCTACACCTTC. Together with reference TRBV11-2 and TRBJ1-2, the CDR3 gives the full variable domain: EAGVAQSPRYKIIEKRQSVAFWCNPISGHATLYWYQQILGQGPKLLIQFQNNGVVDDSQLPKDRFSAERLKGVDSTLKIQPAKLEDSAVYLCASSLDPPGQVSYGYTFGSGTRLTVV.

The chain has TRBV20-1 and TRBJ2-3, with 14 bases identical to TRBD2. Germline lookup yields CDR1 DFQATT and CDR2 SNEGSKA (reference sequence). V trimming: 6 bases; J trimming: 3 bases; junction bases outside the gene matches: 8. This CDR3 spans 16 amino acids. CDR3 protein: CSASGLAGGKTDTQYF. In DNA, the CDR3 is TGCAGTGCCAGTGGACTAGCGGGAGGAAAGACAGATACGCAGTATTTT.

As to this clonotype: A junction boundary mismatches the germline segment, possibly from a read error. The V gene is TRBV5-1, the J gene TRBJ2-3; D is unresolved. This CDR3 is 11 amino acids long. Germline CDR1 reads SGHRS; CDR2 reads YFSETQ. This chain's CDR3 is CASSNTDTRYF. The CDR3 nucleotides are TGCGCCAGCAGCAACACAGATACGCGGTATTTT. Supplemented by reference TRBV5-1 and TRBJ2-3, the full variable domain reads KAGVTQTPRYLIKTRGQQVTLSCSPISGHRSVSWYQQTPGQGLQFLFEYFSETQRNKGNFPGRFSGRQFSNSRSEMNVSTLELGDSALYLCASSNTDTRYFGPGTRLTVL.

In this sample, this clonotype turned up many times. The V call is TRBV6-5, the J call TRBJ1-5; 7 nucleotides agree with TRBD1. The CDR3 extends over 15 amino acids. The V and J ends lost 5 bases and 2 bases, in that order; junction bases with no gene match: 6. The V gene's germline CDR1 is MNHEY and CDR2 SVGAGI. The chain's CDR3 is CASSAGTAGNQPQHF. CDR3 in DNA: TGTGCCAGCAGTGCCGGGACAGCCGGCAATCAGCCCCAGCATTTT.

This clonotype came up a few times. A much larger clone differs from this one at a single base, so this may be a read error. The V gene is TRBV6-5, the J gene TRBJ2-5, with TRBD2 as a possible D gene (6 bases). This CDR3 is 13 amino acids long. Germline lookup yields CDR1 MNHEY and CDR2 SVGAGI. As DNA, the CDR3 is TGTGTCAGCATGGGGCTAGCGACGGAGACCCAGTACTTC. It specifies CVSMGLATETQYF.

As concerns this clonotype: Relative to the germline gene, one junction end is altered; a read error may explain this. The chain combines TRBV11-2 with TRBJ2-7; the D gene is possibly TRBD1 (6 bases). Germline CDR1 reads SGHAT; CDR2 reads FQNNGV. CDR3 length: 15 amino acids. CDR3 DNA sequence: TGTGCCAGCAGACTGAGTACAGGGACCCTCTACGATCAGTACTTC. Amino acids: CASRLSTGTLYDQYF.

The table lists this clonotype with many counts. V usage is TRBV5-5 and J usage is TRBJ2-5; D not certain. The CDR3 has 13 residues. With 1 base removed from V and 0 bases from J, the gap between germline ends came to 4 bases. Germline CDR1 and CDR2: SGHKS and YYEKEE (reference sequence). CDR3 DNA: TGTGCCAGCAGCTTGAGGTACCAAGAGACCCAGTACTTC. It encodes CASSLRYQETQYF.

Concerning this clonotype itself: The germline gene is not matched at one end of the junction; a read error may be the cause. The J gene is TRBJ2-3, the V gene TRBV6-1; possibly TRBD2 for D (6 bases). The germline gives CDR1 MNHNS, CDR2 SASEGT. This CDR3 comprises 15 residues. CDR3 DNA: TGTGCTAGCAGTGAATCGGCTAGCGCGCATGGTACGCAGTATTTT. It is translated as CASSESASAHGTQYF.

Points on this clonotype: A junction boundary mismatches the germline segment, possibly from a read error. The rearrangement links TRBV5-5 to TRBJ1-3; no reliable D call. CDR3 length: 16 residues. Germline CDR1 reads SGHKS; CDR2 reads YYEKEE (reference sequence). The DNA for the CDR3 is TGTGCCAGCAGTTTGGCCAGGCTTGGAGCAGGAAACACCATATATTTT. Its translation is CASSLARLGAGNTIYF.

CDR3 bases: TGTGCCAGTAGTTACGACAGGGTGGACTATGGCTACACCTTC. This gives the protein CASSYDRVDYGYTF. This chain joins TRBV19 and TRBJ1-2, with 7 bases fitting TRBD1. The CDR3 sequence is 14 residues long. V dropped 5 bases and J dropped 3; count of bases not matched to a gene: 6. Germline V gene sequence: CDR1 LNHDA, CDR2 SQIVND (reference sequence). The full variable domain, completed using reference TRBV19 and TRBJ1-2, is DGGITQSPKYLFRKEGQNVTLSCEQNLNHDAMYWYRQDPGQGLRLIYYSQIVNDFQKGDIAEGYSVSREKKESFPLTVTSAQKNPTAFYLCASSYDRVDYGYTFGSGTRLTVV.

A note on this clonotype: A read error may produce the germline difference seen at one junction end. The chain uses TRBV6-1 and TRBJ2-7; D tentatively fits TRBD1 or TRBD2 (6 bases each). The CDR3 runs 14 residues. The germline gives CDR1 MNHNS, CDR2 SASEGT. CDR3 nucleotide sequence: TGTGACAGCAGTGAAAGGGGGGAGGAGGACGAGCAGTACTTC. It codes for CDSSERGEEDEQYF.

Remarks on this clonotype: A read error may produce the germline difference seen at one junction end. The CDR3 nucleotides read TGTGTCATCAGTGAGTCGGACGGTTTGCGGTGGCAGTACTTC. Amino acid sequence: CVISESDGLRWQYF. The chain links TRBV10-3 to TRBJ2-7; no clear D gene. The CDR3 spans 14 residues. CDR1 ENHRY and CDR2 SYGVKD come from the germline V gene.

This clonotype was counted a few times. The chain joins TRBV6-5 to TRBJ2-7; D gene unclear. The germline gives CDR1 MNHEY, CDR2 SVGAGI. Trimming removed 0 bases from V and 1 base from J, with 10 bases in between. CDR3 length: 15 amino acids. The CDR3 spells CASSYSGFQSYEQYF. The CDR3 nucleotides are TGTGCCAGCAGTTACTCAGGGTTTCAATCCTACGAGCAGTACTTC.

V is TRBV6-1 and J is TRBJ2-3, with D unclear. Germline V gene data show CDR1 as MNHNS and CDR2 as SASEGT. The CDR3 is 14 amino acids. Trimming cost V 0 bases and J 2 bases, with 6 bases left between them. DNA of the CDR3: TGTGCCAGCAGTGAAGCACATAACACAGATACGCAGTATTTT. Translating gives CASSEAHNTDTQYF.

This chain uses TRBV28 with TRBJ2-2; D unresolved. Per germline, CDR1 MDHEN and CDR2 SYDVKM. V was trimmed by 5 bases and J by 1 base, leaving 14 bases between them. The CDR3 covers 16 residues. The CDR3 bases are TGTGCCAGCAGTCTTATCCCCGCCGGGAACACCGGGGAGCTGTTTTTT. It yields the protein CASSLIPAGNTGELFF.

This clonotype was seen only a few times. The chain links TRBV6-4 to TRBJ2-1, with a weak D call TRBD2 (5 bases). V lost 0 bases, J lost 7 bases, and 13 bases lay in between. Germline values: CDR1 MRHNA, CDR2 SNTAGT. The CDR3 length is 15 residues. For the CDR3, the DNA is TGTGCCAGCAGTGACTCGGCTAGTGGGAGTAATGAGCAGTTCTTC. This encodes CASSDSASGSNEQFF.

This clonotype came up once. Compared with germline, one end of the junction differs, possibly owing to a read error. This sequence joins TRBV4-3 and TRBJ2-1, with D perhaps being TRBD1 or TRBD2 (5 bases each). The germline CDR1 and CDR2 sequences are LGHNA and YSLEER. The CDR3 runs to 15 residues. The chain's CDR3 is CVSSQGLVGANEQFF. For the CDR3, the DNA is TGCGTCAGCAGCCAGGGCCTGGTGGGAGCCAATGAGCAGTTCTTC.